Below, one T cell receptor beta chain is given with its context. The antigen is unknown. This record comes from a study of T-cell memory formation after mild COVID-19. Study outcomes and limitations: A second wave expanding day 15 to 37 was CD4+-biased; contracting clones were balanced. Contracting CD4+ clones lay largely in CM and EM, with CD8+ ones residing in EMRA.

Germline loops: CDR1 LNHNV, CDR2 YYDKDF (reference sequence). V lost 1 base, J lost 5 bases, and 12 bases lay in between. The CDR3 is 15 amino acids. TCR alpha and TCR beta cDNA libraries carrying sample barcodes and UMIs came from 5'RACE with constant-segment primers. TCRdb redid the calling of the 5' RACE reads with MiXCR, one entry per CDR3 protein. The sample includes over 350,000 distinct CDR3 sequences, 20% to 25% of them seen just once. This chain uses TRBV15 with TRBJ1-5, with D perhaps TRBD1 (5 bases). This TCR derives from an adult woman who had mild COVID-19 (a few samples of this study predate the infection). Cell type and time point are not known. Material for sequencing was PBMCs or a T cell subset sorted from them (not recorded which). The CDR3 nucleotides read TGTGCCACCAGCAGAGGGGGGGACCCGTATCAGCCCCAGCATTTT. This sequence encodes CATSRGGDPYQPQHF.